This TCR beta chain was sequenced during a study of T cell responses to AZD1222 COVID-19 vaccine. Study-wide points: A mostly white British donor set with more females was recruited, and clonal diversity was possibly underestimated. The number of AZD1222 recipients seropositive at baseline was only five to seven. The study reported that nearly half of spike-specific TCRs target unmutated variant regions.

As to this clone: What it recognizes is unknown.

Clones were read by immunoSEQ multiplex PCR, and TCRdb kept only the in-frame ones, dropping some. The sample records roughly 190,000 clones, approximately 93% being singletons. Germline V lookup: CDR1 SGHNT, CDR2 YYREEE (reference sequence). There are 15 residues in the CDR3. Unmatched junction bases numbered 0, after V lost 3 bases and J lost 1 base. The genes are TRBV5-4 and TRBJ2-1, with 11 positions matching TRBD2. Sample: peripheral blood, taken 28 days after the second AZD1222 dose. This clonotype originated in an adult who received the AZD1222 COVID-19 vaccine. For the CDR3, the DNA is TGTGCCAGCAGCTCTAGCGGGAGGTCCTACAATGAGCAGTTCTTC. Translating it yields CASSSSGRSYNEQFF.